The rows below give T cell receptor beta chains drawn from one sample of a study of CXCR3-negative and CXCR3-positive naive CD8 T cells. Reanalyzing the 5' RACE reads, TCRdb keeps one entry per CDR3 protein, without DNA. The sample has about 150,000 distinct CDR3 sequences, and its top ten clones hold nearly 0.5%. The source material was naive CXCR3+ CD8+ T cells from blood. The receptors derive from a human donor in good health. Some clones in this sample may be carry-over from other donors' samples. CDR3s include the opening cysteine and the closing phenylalanine or tryptophan.

v_gene: TRBV24-1
j_gene: TRBJ2-2
CDR3aa: CATSDFPSGGSNTGELFF

v_gene: TRBV7-2
j_gene: TRBJ2-1
CDR3aa: CASSNLSPEQFF

v_gene: TRBV29-1
j_gene: TRBJ2-7
CDR3aa: CSVDSFGKQYF

v_gene: TRBV28
j_gene: TRBJ2-5
CDR3aa: CAVGDLQETQYF

v_gene: TRBV9
j_gene: TRBJ1-1
CDR3aa: CASSVATGADTEAFF

v_gene: TRBV4-2
j_gene: TRBJ2-1
CDR3aa: CASSLEQGNEQFF

v_gene: TRBV7-9
j_gene: TRBJ2-7
CDR3aa: CASSPAIYGEQYF

v_gene: TRBV4-1
j_gene: TRBJ1-2
CDR3aa: CASSQDPGDPGANYGYTF

v_gene: TRBV28
j_gene: TRBJ2-7
CDR3aa: CASSFGTSGTYEQYF

v_gene: TRBV7-7
j_gene: TRBJ2-2
CDR3aa: CASSSGLNTGELFF

v_gene: TRBV20-1
j_gene: TRBJ2-7
CDR3aa: CSARVLVGVWYEQYF

v_gene: TRBV2
j_gene: TRBJ2-1
CDR3aa: CASRERGRNEQFF

v_gene: TRBV25-1
j_gene: TRBJ2-3
CDR3aa: CASSAYRGRITDTQYF

v_gene: TRBV27
j_gene: TRBJ1-6
CDR3aa: CASSSQVTNSPLHF

v_gene: TRBV29-1
j_gene: TRBJ2-7
CDR3aa: CSPRSGSLDEQYF

v_gene: TRBV29-1
j_gene: TRBJ2-1
CDR3aa: CSGRQGYNEQFF

v_gene: TRBV9
j_gene: TRBJ2-7
CDR3aa: CASSVGENYEQYF

v_gene: TRBV12-3/TRBV12-4
j_gene: TRBJ2-1
CDR3aa: CASSLFASGGDNEQFF

v_gene: TRBV12-3/TRBV12-4
j_gene: TRBJ2-5
CDR3aa: CASSFWANPAETQYF

v_gene: TRBV29-1
j_gene: TRBJ2-1
CDR3aa: CSVTPGQGNEQFF

v_gene: TRBV7-8
j_gene: TRBJ1-5
CDR3aa: CASSLAGWQVKAGRPYSNQPQHF

v_gene: TRBV4-1
j_gene: TRBJ2-1
CDR3aa: CASSQDLHGVLEQFF

v_gene: TRBV14
j_gene: TRBJ2-1
CDR3aa: CASSQVWNEQFF

v_gene: TRBV20-1
j_gene: TRBJ2-7
CDR3aa: CSARDRGTYEQYF

v_gene: TRBV4-2
j_gene: TRBJ1-4
CDR3aa: CASSQENSGEGKLFF

v_gene: TRBV21-1
j_gene: TRBJ2-7
CDR3aa: CASRPVGWVQRTGRFYEQYF

v_gene: TRBV15
j_gene: TRBJ2-5
CDR3aa: CATSTGGAEETQYF

v_gene: TRBV28
j_gene: TRBJ2-7
CDR3aa: CASREGGAYEQYF

v_gene: TRBV28
j_gene: TRBJ1-2
CDR3aa: CASSLGGSYGYTF

v_gene: TRBV11-2
j_gene: TRBJ1-6
CDR3aa: CASRGGPYYNSPLHF

v_gene: TRBV12-3/TRBV12-4
j_gene: TRBJ1-1
CDR3aa: CASSSRPTFATEAFF

v_gene: TRBV20-1
j_gene: TRBJ2-7
CDR3aa: CSAKQGGSYEQYF

v_gene: TRBV4-1
j_gene: TRBJ2-1
CDR3aa: CASSQDDGTSLYNEQFF

v_gene: TRBV28
j_gene: TRBJ1-3
CDR3aa: CASEQGSGNTIYF

v_gene: TRBV24-1
j_gene: TRBJ2-1
CDR3aa: CATSDSGVQGPYNEQFF

v_gene: TRBV6-2/TRBV6-3
j_gene: TRBJ1-4
CDR3aa: CASSYSGHYGNEKLFF

v_gene: TRBV4-1
j_gene: TRBJ2-5
CDR3aa: CASSLPGQDLQETQYF

v_gene: TRBV25-1
j_gene: TRBJ2-1
CDR3aa: CAVVGLVDEQFF

v_gene: TRBV5-8
j_gene: TRBJ2-7
CDR3aa: CASSLVQSYEQYF

v_gene: TRBV4-1
j_gene: TRBJ2-1
CDR3aa: CASSLNQGIGPYNEQFF

v_gene: TRBV7-9
j_gene: TRBJ1-4
CDR3aa: CASSRQGANEKLFF

v_gene: TRBV7-2
j_gene: TRBJ2-3
CDR3aa: CASRSTSTDTQYF

v_gene: TRBV29-1
j_gene: TRBJ2-7
CDR3aa: CSVGGLEASYEQYF

v_gene: TRBV5-1
j_gene: TRBJ1-1
CDR3aa: CASSLSSGEGPEAFF

v_gene: TRBV7-9
j_gene: TRBJ2-7
CDR3aa: CASSHRDRLWEQYF

v_gene: TRBV5-6
j_gene: TRBJ2-7
CDR3aa: CASSAGTGDEQYF

v_gene: TRBV28
j_gene: TRBJ2-5
CDR3aa: CASSLLAGRETQYF

v_gene: TRBV12-3/TRBV12-4
j_gene: TRBJ2-1
CDR3aa: CASRPIDWNEQFF

v_gene: TRBV9
j_gene: TRBJ2-1
CDR3aa: CASSPILGDEQFF

v_gene: TRBV7-9
j_gene: TRBJ2-1
CDR3aa: CASSQIAGEGNEQFF

v_gene: TRBV16
j_gene: TRBJ2-2
CDR3aa: CASSQWDRAGELFF

v_gene: TRBV6-4
j_gene: TRBJ2-3
CDR3aa: CASSDTGQGADTQYF

v_gene: TRBV7-8
j_gene: TRBJ2-5
CDR3aa: CASSSIKTMVEETQYF

v_gene: TRBV28
j_gene: TRBJ2-3
CDR3aa: CASSTIRGTDTQYF